This T cell receptor beta chain is from a study of blood T cell repertoires in COVID-19. Produced via immunoSEQ multiplex PCR; TCRdb's table is partial and in-frame only. The sample shows 100,000 to 150,000 clones, more than 70% of them seen only once. The germline gives CDR1 GTSNPN, CDR2 SVGIG (reference sequence). The V gene end was trimmed by 0 bases and the J gene end by 3 bases; junction bases not matched to a gene: 1. The length of the CDR3 is 13 residues. The specimen sequenced was peripheral blood. The sequence was collected from a human donor in a cohort sampled during active COVID-19. The rearrangement links TRBV30 to TRBJ1-1, with 7 bases that match TRBD1. This CDR3 is CAWSVGTDTEAFF. In DNA, the CDR3 is TGTGCCTGGAGTGTAGGGACAGACACTGAAGCTTTCTTT.